This TCR beta chain appears in the sequencing data of a study of regulatory T cells. General study findings and limits: Regulatory T cells showed the strongest V-J pair restriction and V/J gene skewing among patient repertoires. In CD3G-deficient patients, conventional CD4+ T cells were enriched for hydrophobic CDR3 residues at positions 6 and 7.

This CDR3 has 16 amino acids. Germline lookup yields CDR1 SGHAT and CDR2 FQNNGV. The V and J ends lost 5 bases and 0 bases respectively, with 14 bases between them. Amplification used 52 TRBV primers and 13 TRBJ primers. Using immunoSEQ multiplex PCR, the repertoire was profiled, and TCRdb retains in-frame clones only, with some absent. The table shows tens of thousands of clones, with 85% to 95% occurring only once. Comment on this clone: Its target is not known.

At testing, patients were 2 to 39 years old, with reduced naive and increased memory T-cell proportions. CD4+ cells were sorted into CD25-high CD127-low regulatory cells and CD25-low CD127-high conventional cells. Sequences were obtained from conventional CD4+ T cells sorted from blood. The chain recombines TRBV11-2 with TRBJ2-4; D is unresolved. The clonotype comes from a person aged 18 to 35 with CD3G deficiency. As DNA, the CDR3 is TGTGCCAGCAGCCCCTCGTACGCGGTAGCCAAAAACATTCAGTACTTC. Its protein is CASSPSYAVAKNIQYF.